This TCR beta chain originates from a study of vaccination effects on CD4 cells after COVID-19. On the study more broadly: It was a median of 72 days after the second dose that post-vaccine samples were obtained.

The ViraFEST assay expanded antigen-specific CD4+ T cells with viral peptide pools before sequencing. Subsequent to less than eleven days of culture, CD4+ T cells were isolated. Each participant was given two doses of one vaccine (BNT162b2 or mRNA-1273). After 2 million or so PBMC were placed in each well, they were cultured with approximately 10 IU/ml IL-2 and 10 ug/ml peptides. Here immunoSEQ multiplex PCR was the method, and the copy in TCRdb shows in-frame clones only, minus some. Seen here are some 61,000 clones, roughly 79% observed once, and the top ten hold around 0.94%. Regarding this clone: As yet, its antigen is unknown. Distinct nucleotide sequences in the sample also encode this CDR3.

There are 14 residues in the CDR3. The germline V and J ends were trimmed by 3 bases and 1 base, with 9 bases remaining between them. Germline CDR1 GTSNPN, CDR2 SVGIG (reference sequence). This chain connects TRBV30 to TRBJ2-2; D not certain. Sequenced here: CD4+ T cells from PBMCs cultured with HCoV-OC43 spike peptides, sampled after COVID-19 vaccination. Subset here: HCoV-OC43 spike overlapping peptide pool stimulation. This receptor was obtained from a human donor who received a COVID-19 vaccine. The CDR3: CAWRPRRNTGELFF. The CDR3 DNA follows: TGTGCCTGGAGGCCTAGAAGGAACACCGGGGAGCTGTTTTTT.